Below are 23 T cell receptor beta chains sequenced from a single sample in a study of cytomegalovirus exposure and HLA in healthy donors. PCR amplification relied on 60 Vbeta primers (plus 13 Jbeta primers). Produced via immunoSEQ multiplex PCR; TCRdb's table is partial and in-frame only. The repertoire holds some 120,000 clones, with 65% to 75% as singletons. Sequencing input: PBMCs. These TCRs come from a woman aged 50 to 60 in good health and CMV-seropositive.

The chain has TRBV19 and TRBJ2-1; 8 nucleotides match TRBD1. The germline gives CDR1 LNHDA, CDR2 SQIVND (reference sequence). The V gene end was trimmed by 6 bases and the J gene end by 9 bases; junction bases not matched to a gene: 16. This CDR3 spans 16 amino acids. This chain's CDR3 is CASSITGTGGIGEQFF. The CDR3 coding sequence is TGTGCCAGTAGCATCACCGGGACAGGTGGAATCGGTGAGCAGTTCTTC.

The chain couples TRBV6-5 to TRBJ2-3, with D uncertain. V dropped 10 bases and J dropped 8 bases, with 16 bases sitting between them. The germline gives CDR1 MNHEY, CDR2 SVGAGI. The CDR3 totals 12 residues. This CDR3 reads CATALRHGTQYF. CDR3 bases: TGTGCCACCGCCCTACGACACGGTACGCAGTATTTT.

In its sample, this clone was seen a few times. The chain has TRBV10-3 and TRBJ2-5, with D uncertain. CDR3 length: 15 amino acids. Trimming left V 0 bases short and J 1 base short, with 9 bases between. CDR1 is ENHRY and CDR2 is SYGVKD in the germline V gene. CDR3 protein: CAISESGLPQETQYF. The CDR3 DNA reads TGTGCCATCAGTGAGTCTGGGCTACCCCAAGAGACCCAGTACTTC.

The chain carries TRBV6-1 and TRBJ2-2, with D possibly TRBD2 on 5 matching bases. V lost 10 bases and J lost 7, with 19 bases in between. This CDR3 contains 14 residues. Germline CDR1 and CDR2: MNHNS and SASEGT. CDR3: CANSRTGGSGELFF. The CDR3 DNA follows: TGTGCCAACTCAAGAACTGGAGGCAGCGGGGAGCTGTTTTTT.

The V and J genes are TRBV6-1 and TRBJ1-2; D is undetermined. V lost 8 bases and J lost 4, with 14 bases in between. The CDR3 runs 13 residues. Germline loops: CDR1 MNHNS, CDR2 SASEGT. The CDR3 bases are TGTGCCAGCTCCCTCTTGGGCAGCTATGGCTACACCTTC. This sequence encodes CASSLLGSYGYTF.

This clone appeared a few times. The gene calls are TRBV5-1 and TRBJ1-6, with TRBD1 as a possible D gene (6 bases). V was clipped by 0 bases and J by 7 bases, with 8 bases between them. This CDR3 region has 14 residues. CDR1 is SGHRS, CDR2 YFSETQ, per germline. The CDR3 DNA follows: TGCGCCAGCAGCTTGGGCCAGGGGAATTCACCCCTCCACTTT. Protein sequence: CASSLGQGNSPLHF.

The sample holds a few counts of this clone. The rearrangement links TRBV7-2 to TRBJ2-7; 8 bases are a match to TRBD2. Losses at the gene ends were 1 base for V and 4 bases for J; bases not matched to a gene: 3. In germline, CDR1 is SGHTA, CDR2 FQGNSA. This CDR3 has 14 residues. For the CDR3, the DNA is TGTGCCAGCAGCTTAGATCGGGGGGGATACGAGCAGTACTTC. Translating it yields CASSLDRGGYEQYF. The entire variable domain, with the rest obtained from reference TRBV7-2 and TRBJ2-7, is as follows: GAGVSQSPSNKVTEKGKDVELRCDPISGHTALYWYRQSLGQGLEFLIYFQGNSAPDKSGLPSDRFSAERTGGSVSTLTIQRTQQEDSAVYLCASSLDRGGYEQYFGPGTRLTVT.

The CDR3 DNA follows: TGTGCCTGGAGTGGCCAAGCGGGGGGACACAGTCGGCAAGAGACCCAGTACTTC. Residues: CAWSGQAGGHSRQETQYF. The genes are TRBV30 and TRBJ2-5; TRBD2 aligns across 9 bases. Germline CDR1 and CDR2: GTSNPN and SVGIG (reference sequence). Trimming cost V 1 base and J 2 bases; bases outside gene matches: 14. The CDR3 extends over 18 amino acids.

This clone was counted a few times. This sequence joins TRBV28 and TRBJ2-7; a possible D gene is TRBD1 (6 bases). The germline V and J ends were trimmed by 7 bases and 3 bases, with 16 bases remaining between them. This CDR3 is built from 14 residues. Germline V gives CDR1 MDHEN, CDR2 SYDVKM. The CDR3 DNA reads as TGTGCCAGCACAAGACCGGGACACCTCTACGAGCAGTACTTC. Its protein product is CASTRPGHLYEQYF.

The chain combines TRBV9 with TRBJ2-6, with D possibly TRBD2 on 5 matching bases. The V end lost 0 bases, the J end lost 0 bases, and 10 bases lay between the germline ends. This CDR3 spans 17 amino acids. Germline CDR1 is SGDLS and CDR2 is YYNGEE. The CDR3 DNA follows: TGTGCCAGCAGCGTAGCTCGCGGGTACTCTGGGGCCAACGTCCTGACTTTC. Translated, it gives CASSVARGYSGANVLTF.

The chain carries TRBV7-9 and TRBJ2-5; TRBD1 aligns across 7 bases. The CDR3 sequence is 14 residues long. CDR1 SEHNR and CDR2 FQNEAQ come from the germline V gene (reference sequence). The J segment lost 7 bases and the V segment lost 1 base, leaving 6 bases of the junction unmatched. The CDR3 DNA reads TGTGCCAGCAGCTTAGAATCGGGACAGCGGACCCAGTACTTC. Translated: CASSLESGQRTQYF.

The chain combines TRBV4-1 with TRBJ1-6; D gene unclear. V was cut by 4 bases and J by 7 bases, with 14 bases left in between. Germline V gene data show CDR1 as MGHRA and CDR2 as YSYEKL. The CDR3 loop spans 15 amino acids. CDR3 loop: CASSLSTATNSPLHF. The CDR3 region has the DNA TGCGCCAGCAGCCTATCAACAGCCACCAATTCACCCCTCCACTTT.

The chain recombines TRBV28 with TRBJ1-6, with 7 nucleotides matching TRBD1. J lost 13 bases, V lost 6 bases, and 6 bases had no gene match. CDR3 length: 12 amino acids. Germline V gives CDR1 MDHEN, CDR2 SYDVKM. This CDR3 is CASRFRGSPLHF. The DNA for the CDR3 is TGTGCCAGCAGATTCAGGGGGAGTCCCCTCCACTTT. Together with reference TRBV28 and TRBJ1-6, the CDR3 gives the full variable domain: DVKVTQSSRYLVKRTGEKVFLECVQDMDHENMFWYRQDPGLGLRLIYFSYDVKMKEKGDIPEGYSVSREKKERFSLILESASTNQTSMYLCASRFRGSPLHFGNGTRLTVT.

The chain recombines TRBV5-4 with TRBJ1-1; 8 bases map to TRBD1. The trim removed 4 bases at V and 3 bases at J, leaving 5 bases unmatched. The germline V gene encodes CDR1 SGHNT and CDR2 YYREEE (reference sequence). CDR3 length: 14 amino acids. The CDR3 loop is CASSGQGRDTEAFF. CDR3 nucleotides: TGTGCCAGCAGCGGACAGGGCCGGGACACTGAAGCTTTCTTT.

The chain links TRBV5-1 to TRBJ2-3; possibly TRBD2 for D (6 bases). Trimming took 4 bases from V and 4 from J, leaving 16 bases between them. The CDR3 contains 15 residues. Germline V gene data show CDR1 as SGHRS and CDR2 as YFSETQ. CDR3 bases: TGCGCCAGCAGCCAGGGACTCAGGACGGCAGATACGCAGTATTTT. It codes for CASSQGLRTADTQYF.

This clone was counted only a few times. The chain recombines TRBV7-2 with TRBJ2-7; 9 nucleotides agree with TRBD2. J lost 2 bases, V lost 0 bases, and 14 bases had no gene match. CDR1 is SGHTA, CDR2 FQGNSA, per germline. The CDR3 covers 19 residues. The CDR3 DNA sequence: TGTGCCAGCAGCTTAGCGCCTAGCGGGACATATGCCCCTGCCTACGAGCAGTACTTC. The encoded protein is CASSLAPSGTYAPAYEQYF.

Turning to this clone: Other nucleotide sequences in the sample specify the same CDR3. The rearrangement links TRBV27 to TRBJ2-6, with D uncertain. Germline V gives CDR1 MNHEY, CDR2 SMNVEV (reference sequence). The CDR3 totals 14 residues. Trimming removed 4 bases at V and 0 bases at J, with 4 bases between. DNA for the CDR3: TGTGCCAGCAGTTCCCTCTCTGGGGCCAACGTCCTGACTTTC. Translated: CASSSLSGANVLTF.

This chain links TRBV10-3 with TRBJ1-1; tentative D call: TRBD1 (6 bases). CDR1 is ENHRY and CDR2 is SYGVKD in the germline V gene. CDR3 length: 11 residues. Between the trimmed V and J ends, which lost 6 bases and 7 bases, there was a span of 9 bases. The CDR3 region is CAIRTGSEAFF. CDR3 nucleotide sequence: TGTGCCATCAGAACAGGGAGTGAAGCTTTCTTT.

This clone was detected once. The chain recombines TRBV6-1 with TRBJ1-2, with 9 bases that match TRBD1. This CDR3 is 15 amino acids long. V was pared by 7 bases and J by 2 bases, with 8 bases of the junction left unmatched. Germline V CDR1 and CDR2: MNHNS, SASEGT. This CDR3 is CASTLAGTGNYGYTF. The DNA for the CDR3 is TGTGCCAGCACTTTAGCCGGGACAGGGAACTATGGCTACACCTTC.

This rearrangement joins TRBV6-5 to TRBJ1-4; D unresolved. Germline CDR1 is MNHEY and CDR2 is SVGAGI. V was trimmed by 0 bases and J by 8 bases, leaving 13 bases between them. This CDR3 comprises 15 residues. The CDR3 bases are TGTGCCAGCAGTTACTCAGGAGGCATTAGCGAAAAACTGTTTTTT. It is translated as CASSYSGGISEKLFF.

CDR3 DNA: TGTGCCAGCAGTGAAGAGGGAGGGTTCCACCAAGAGACCCAGTACTTC. It yields the protein CASSEEGGFHQETQYF. The genes are TRBV25-1 and TRBJ2-5; 7 bases are shared with TRBD2. CDR1 and CDR2 from the germline V gene are MGHDK and SYGVNS. The trim removed 2 bases at V and 0 bases at J, leaving 6 bases unmatched. The CDR3 spans 16 residues.

The rearrangement uses TRBV5-4 and TRBJ1-1; 9 nucleotides match TRBD1. This CDR3 comprises 15 residues. The V segment lost 5 bases and the J segment 4 bases; nucleotides outside the gene matches: 9. Germline CDR1 is SGHNT and CDR2 is YYREEE (reference sequence). The CDR3 region is CASREGTGLGTEAFF. The CDR3 coding sequence is TGTGCCAGCAGGGAGGGGACAGGGCTGGGCACTGAAGCTTTCTTT.

This chain uses TRBV5-1 with TRBJ1-1; the D is unclear. V lost 0 bases and J lost 1, with 7 bases in between. The CDR3 runs to 14 residues. Germline V gene lookup returns CDR1 SGHRS and CDR2 YFSETQ. The DNA of the CDR3 is TGCGCCAGCAGCTTGGTCGGTCAGAACACTGAAGCTTTCTTT. Residues: CASSLVGQNTEAFF.